A single sample is the source of the 17 T cell receptor beta chains below, sequenced in a study of T cells in Graves' hyperthyroidism and ophthalmopathy. TCR beta CDR3 region amplification was performed from RNA transcripts. The HTBI primer set was used in a first-round RT-PCR of the TCR CDR3. Each CDR3 protein is one row after TCRdb ran MiXCR on the multiplex PCR reads. This table holds 550,000 to 600,000 distinct CDR3 sequences, around 46% found once. The sequencing input was peripheral blood or thyroid tissue (not recorded which). Receptors originate from an adult woman with Graves' disease, either hyperthyroidism or ophthalmopathy (not recorded which).

The chain recombines TRBV10-3 with TRBJ1-2; perhaps TRBD1 as D (6 bases). CDR1 ENHRY and CDR2 SYGVKD come from the germline V gene. There are 16 residues in the CDR3. Trimming removed 3 bases from V and 6 bases from J, with 20 bases in between. The CDR3 loop reads CAISDAGANPVNGYTF. CDR3 in DNA: TGTGCCATCAGTGATGCAGGGGCCAATCCTGTTAATGGCTACACCTTC.

This chain joins TRBV2 and TRBJ2-7; D call uncertain. The V gene lost 4 bases and the J gene lost 7 bases, with 8 bases spanning the gap. Germline CDR1 SNHLY, CDR2 FYNNEI. The CDR3 consists of 11 residues. CDR3: CASSVNWEQYF. DNA of the CDR3: TGTGCCAGCAGTGTCAATTGGGAGCAGTACTTC.

The table lists this clonotype with a count of one. One junction end disagrees with the germline gene, perhaps due to a read error. V usage is TRBV10-2 and J usage is TRBJ2-7; no clear D. The CDR3 spans 13 residues. Per germline, CDR1 WSHSY and CDR2 SAAADI. The CDR3 DNA reads as TGTGCCAGCAGCTCCCGCGGTGACTACGAGCAGTACTTC. Translated, it gives CASSSRGDYEQYF.

The rearrangement joins TRBV19 to TRBJ1-2; TRBD1 is a possible D gene (6 bases). Trimming removed 9 bases from V and 0 bases from J, with 20 bases in between. The CDR3 spans 16 residues. Germline-derived CDR1 and CDR2 are LNHDA and SQIVND (reference sequence). Here the CDR3 reads CASATQGMVTNYGYTF. CDR3 DNA sequence: TGTGCCAGCGCTACCCAGGGGATGGTTACTAACTATGGCTACACCTTC.

The sample holds a few counts of this clonotype. The chain joins TRBV30 to TRBJ2-5, with D unresolved. The V end was cut by 6 bases, the J end by 1 base, with 12 bases between. The CDR3 is made up of 13 amino acids. From germline, CDR1 is GTSNPN and CDR2 SVGIG (reference sequence). The CDR3 nucleotides are TGTGCCTGCCTTGGGATCCGCCAAGAGACCCAGTACTTC. Protein: CACLGIRQETQYF. The whole variable domain, remainder taken from reference TRBV30 and TRBJ2-5, is SQTIHQWPATLVQPVGSPLSLECTVEGTSNPNLYWYRQAAGRGLQLLFYSVGIGQISSEVPQNLSASRPQDRQFILSSKKLLLSDSGFYLCACLGIRQETQYFGPGTRLLVL.

There are many counts of this clonotype. V and J are TRBV10-1 and TRBJ1-2; no reliable D call. The CDR3 length is 15 residues. Germline-derived CDR1 and CDR2 are WNHNN and SYGVQD (reference sequence). Deletions cut 0 bases from V and 7 bases from J, with 15 bases between. Here the CDR3 DNA reads TGCGCCAGCAGTGAGTCTTCCGGGCCGATAAGTGGCTACACCTTC. Amino acid sequence: CASSESSGPISGYTF.

At least ten counts were recorded for this clonotype. The CDR3: CASSFGQTRRVTNEKLFF. CDR3 bases: TGTGCCAGCAGTTTCGGACAGACAAGAAGAGTAACTAATGAAAAACTGTTTTTT. V is TRBV5-6 and J is TRBJ1-4, with D possibly being TRBD1 (6 bases). The CDR3 sequence is 18 residues long. V lost 5 bases and J lost 1, with 21 bases in between. The V gene's germline CDR1 is SGHDT and CDR2 YYEEEE.

The chain carries TRBV9 and TRBJ2-5; perhaps TRBD2 as D (5 bases). V shed 4 bases and J shed 1 base, with 17 bases lying between them. CDR3 length: 16 amino acids. The germline V gene has CDR1 SGDLS and CDR2 YYNGEE. In DNA form, the CDR3 reads TGTGCCAGCAGCTTACGGGGAAATGCGCTCCAAGAGACCCAGTACTTC. This sequence encodes CASSLRGNALQETQYF.

With respect to this clonotype: An end of the junction differs from the germline gene, which may be a read error. The genes are TRBV15 and TRBJ2-5; D unresolved. The germline gives CDR1 LNHNV, CDR2 YYDKDF (reference sequence). This CDR3 has 12 amino acids. CDR3 in amino acids: CATSRDFQSGFF. The CDR3 DNA is TGTGCCACCAGCAGAGATTTCCAGTCCGGATTCTTC.

The gene calls are TRBV7-9 and TRBJ1-6; no reliable D call. CDR1 is SEHNR, CDR2 FQNEAQ, per germline (reference sequence). Trimming took off 5 bases at V and 5 bases at J, with 10 bases between the two ends. CDR3 size: 14 residues. The DNA of the CDR3 is TGTGCCAGCAGCACCGGGCCCAATAATTCACCCCTCCACTTT. This encodes CASSTGPNNSPLHF. The full variable domain, in which reference TRBV7-9 and TRBJ1-6 provide the parts outside the CDR3, is DTGVSQNPRHKITKRGQNVTFRCDPISEHNRLYWYRQTLGQGPEFLTYFQNEAQLEKSRLLSDRFSAERPKGSFSTLEIQRTEQGDSAMYLCASSTGPNNSPLHFGNGTRLTVT.

The chain recombines TRBV28 with TRBJ1-1; weak D call: TRBD1 (5 bases). CDR1 is MDHEN, CDR2 SYDVKM, per germline. The V and J ends lost 4 bases and 4 bases respectively, with 10 bases between them. The CDR3 totals 13 residues. CDR3 in amino acids: CASSSDSFTEAFF. The CDR3 nucleotides are TGTGCCAGCAGTTCTGACAGCTTCACTGAAGCTTTCTTT. The full variable domain, in which reference TRBV28 and TRBJ1-1 provide the parts outside the CDR3, is DVKVTQSSRYLVKRTGEKVFLECVQDMDHENMFWYRQDPGLGLRLIYFSYDVKMKEKGDIPEGYSVSREKKERFSLILESASTNQTSMYLCASSSDSFTEAFFGQGTRLTVV.

The chain has TRBV6-1 and TRBJ1-2, with a weak D call TRBD1 (6 bases). Trimming removed 1 base from V and 1 base from J, with 13 bases in between. Germline CDR1 and CDR2: MNHNS and SASEGT. The CDR3 spans 16 residues. CDR3 protein: CASSEDAGAINYGYTF. CDR3 nucleotide sequence: TGTGCCAGCAGTGAAGACGCGGGGGCCATTAACTATGGCTACACCTTC.

A note on this clonotype: The conserved final phenylalanine or tryptophan is absent from the CDR3, which likely points to a read error. No DNA is shown, since the ends of the CDR3 on it are uncertain; the CDR3 is the one TCRdb lists. The rearrangement joins TRBV12-3 or TRBV12-4 to TRBJ1-5. Both ends counted, the CDR3 spans 10 residues. The CDR3: CASSRTSGRV.

The chain carries TRBV7-2 and TRBJ1-2, with D unresolved. CDR1 and CDR2 from the germline V gene are SGHTA and FQGNSA. CDR3 length: 14 residues. V was pared by 5 bases and J by 4 bases, with 14 bases between. The CDR3 DNA reads as TGTGCCAGCAGCGCCTCACTCACCGCCTATGGCTACACCTTC. Its translation: CASSASLTAYGYTF.

The chain carries TRBV7-9 and TRBJ2-6; TRBD1 matches 8 bases. The CDR3 consists of 19 residues. Trimming cost V 5 bases and J 2 bases; bases outside gene matches: 14. Germline V gene lookup returns CDR1 SEHNR and CDR2 FQNEAQ (reference sequence). CDR3 in DNA: TGTGCCAGCAGCGGATCTCGGACAGGGTTCATCGCTGGGGCCAACGTCCTGACTTTC. Protein sequence: CASSGSRTGFIAGANVLTF. Full variable domain (rest looked up from reference TRBV7-9 and TRBJ2-6): DTGVSQNPRHKITKRGQNVTFRCDPISEHNRLYWYRQTLGQGPEFLTYFQNEAQLEKSRLLSDRFSAERPKGSFSTLEIQRTEQGDSAMYLCASSGSRTGFIAGANVLTFGAGSRLTVL.

Only one count was recorded for this clonotype. This chain connects TRBV7-2 to TRBJ1-1, with 8 bases identical to TRBD1. The CDR3 spans 16 residues. Germline trimming cut 6 bases from V and 1 base from J; bases unmatched to any gene: 10. CDR1 is SGHTA and CDR2 is FQGNSA in the germline V gene. DNA for the CDR3: TGTGCCAGCAGTGCATCCCAGGGGGCCTCGAACACTGAAGCTTTCTTT. Protein product: CASSASQGASNTEAFF.

With respect to this clonotype: Possible read error: a much larger clone is one base away. This CDR3 is missing its conserved last phenylalanine or tryptophan, likely due to a read error. The chain links TRBV20-1 to TRBJ1-2, with D maybe TRBD1 (6 bases). In germline, CDR1 is DFQATT, CDR2 SNEGSKA (reference sequence). The germline V and J ends were trimmed by 0 bases and 2 bases, with 10 bases remaining between them. The CDR3 is 14 residues long. CDR3 protein: CSARDLDRNYGYTL. The CDR3 coding sequence is TGCAGTGCTAGAGATCTCGACAGGAACTATGGCTACACCCTC.